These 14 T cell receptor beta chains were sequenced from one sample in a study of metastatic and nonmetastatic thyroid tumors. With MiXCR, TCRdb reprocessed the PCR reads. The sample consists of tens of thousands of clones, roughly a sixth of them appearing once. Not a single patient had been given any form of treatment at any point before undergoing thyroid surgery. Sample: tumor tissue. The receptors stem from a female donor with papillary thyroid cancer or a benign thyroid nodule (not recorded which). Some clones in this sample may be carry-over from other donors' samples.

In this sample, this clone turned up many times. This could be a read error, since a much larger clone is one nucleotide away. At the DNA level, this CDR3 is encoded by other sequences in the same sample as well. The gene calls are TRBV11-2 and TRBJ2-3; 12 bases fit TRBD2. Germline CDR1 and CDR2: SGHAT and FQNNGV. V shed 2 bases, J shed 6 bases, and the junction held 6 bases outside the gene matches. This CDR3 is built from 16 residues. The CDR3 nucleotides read TGTGCCAGCAGCTTACTAGCGGGAGGGACTACGGATACGCAGTATTTT. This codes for CASSLLAGGTTDTQYF.

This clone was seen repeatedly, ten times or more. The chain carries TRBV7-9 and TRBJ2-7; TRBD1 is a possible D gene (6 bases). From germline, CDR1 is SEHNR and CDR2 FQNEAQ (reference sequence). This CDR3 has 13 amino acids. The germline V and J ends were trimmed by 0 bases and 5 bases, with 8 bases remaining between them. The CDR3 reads CASSLANRDEQYF. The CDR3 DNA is TGTGCCAGCAGCTTAGCAAACAGGGACGAGCAGTACTTC.

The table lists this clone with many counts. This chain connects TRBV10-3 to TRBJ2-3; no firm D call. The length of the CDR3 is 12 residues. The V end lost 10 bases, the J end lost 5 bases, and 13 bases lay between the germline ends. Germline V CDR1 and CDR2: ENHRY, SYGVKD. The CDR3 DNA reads TGTGCCACCTGGGTCCCGGGAGATACGCAGTATTTT. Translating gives CATWVPGDTQYF.

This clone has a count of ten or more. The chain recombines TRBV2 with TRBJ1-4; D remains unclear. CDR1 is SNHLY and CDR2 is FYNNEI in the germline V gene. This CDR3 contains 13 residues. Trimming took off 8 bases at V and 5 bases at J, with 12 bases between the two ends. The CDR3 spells CASGYLSNEKLFF. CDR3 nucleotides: TGTGCCAGCGGTTATCTCTCCAATGAAAAACTGTTTTTT. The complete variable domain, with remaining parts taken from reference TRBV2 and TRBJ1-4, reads EPEVTQTPSHQVTQMGQEVILRCVPISNHLYFYWYRQILGQKVEFLVSFYNNEISEKSEIFDDQFSVERPDGSNFTLKIRSTKLEDSAMYFCASGYLSNEKLFFGSGTQLSVL.

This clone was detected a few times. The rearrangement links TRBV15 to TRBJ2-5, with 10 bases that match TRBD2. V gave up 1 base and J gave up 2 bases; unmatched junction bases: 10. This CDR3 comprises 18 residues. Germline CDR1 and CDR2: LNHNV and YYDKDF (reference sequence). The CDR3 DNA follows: TGTGCCACCAGCAGAGTAAATCCGGGACTAGCGAAACAAGAGACCCAGTACTTC. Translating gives CATSRVNPGLAKQETQYF.

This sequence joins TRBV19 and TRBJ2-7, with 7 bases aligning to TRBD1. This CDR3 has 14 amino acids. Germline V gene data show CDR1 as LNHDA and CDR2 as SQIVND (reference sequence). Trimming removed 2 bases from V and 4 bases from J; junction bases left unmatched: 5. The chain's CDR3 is CASSIKADRYEQYF. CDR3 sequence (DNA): TGTGCCAGTAGTATAAAAGCGGACAGGTACGAGCAGTACTTC.

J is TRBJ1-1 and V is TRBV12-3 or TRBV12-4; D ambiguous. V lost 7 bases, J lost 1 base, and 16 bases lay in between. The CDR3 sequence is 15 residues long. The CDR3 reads CASIPRGESNTEAFF. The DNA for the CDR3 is TGTGCCAGCATCCCTCGTGGGGAATCGAACACTGAAGCTTTCTTT.

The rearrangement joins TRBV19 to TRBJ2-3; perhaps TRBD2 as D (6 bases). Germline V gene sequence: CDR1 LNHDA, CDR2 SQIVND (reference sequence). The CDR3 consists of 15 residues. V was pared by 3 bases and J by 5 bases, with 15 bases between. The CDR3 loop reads CASSMGGKGVDTQYF. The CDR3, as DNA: TGTGCCAGTAGTATGGGCGGGAAAGGCGTAGATACGCAGTATTTT.

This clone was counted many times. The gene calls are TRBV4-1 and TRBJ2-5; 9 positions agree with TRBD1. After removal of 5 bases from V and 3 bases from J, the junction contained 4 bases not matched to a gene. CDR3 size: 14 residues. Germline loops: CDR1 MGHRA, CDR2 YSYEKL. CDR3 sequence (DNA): TGCGCCAGCAGCAGGGGACAGGGTAAAGAGACCCAGTACTTC. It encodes CASSRGQGKETQYF.

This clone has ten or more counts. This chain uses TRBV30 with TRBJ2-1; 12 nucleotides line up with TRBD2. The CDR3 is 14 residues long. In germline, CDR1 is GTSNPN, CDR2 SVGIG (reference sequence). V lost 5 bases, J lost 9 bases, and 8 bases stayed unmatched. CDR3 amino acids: CAWSSGRAWSEQFF. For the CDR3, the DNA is TGTGCCTGGTCTAGCGGGAGGGCCTGGAGTGAGCAGTTCTTC.

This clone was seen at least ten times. CDR3 region: CASTQPSLPGTNTEAFF. The CDR3 DNA reads as TGTGCCAGCACCCAACCCTCATTACCCGGGACGAACACTGAAGCTTTCTTT. The chain recombines TRBV6-1 with TRBJ1-1, with a possible D match to TRBD1 (5 bases). V lost 7 bases, J lost 1 base, and 22 bases lay in between. Germline lookup yields CDR1 MNHNS and CDR2 SASEGT. There are 17 residues in the CDR3.

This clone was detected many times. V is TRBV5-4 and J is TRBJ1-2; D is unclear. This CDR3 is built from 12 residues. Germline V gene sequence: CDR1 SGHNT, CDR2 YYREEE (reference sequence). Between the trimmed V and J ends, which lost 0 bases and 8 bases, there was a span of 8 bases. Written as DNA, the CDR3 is TGTGCCAGCAGCTTGGAAGGGAGAGGCTACACCTTC. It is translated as CASSLEGRGYTF.

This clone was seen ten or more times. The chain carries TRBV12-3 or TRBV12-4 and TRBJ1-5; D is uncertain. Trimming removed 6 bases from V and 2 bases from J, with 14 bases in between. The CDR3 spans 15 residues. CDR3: CASSPPVGGNQPQHF. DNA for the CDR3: TGTGCCAGCAGCCCACCCGTGGGAGGCAATCAGCCCCAGCATTTT.

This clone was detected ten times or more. The CDR3 nucleotides are TGTGCCAGCAGTTTCGGGGGTTCCGGGGAGCTGTTTTTT. Translating gives CASSFGGSGELFF. V is TRBV12-3 or TRBV12-4 and J is TRBJ2-2, with D possibly TRBD2 on 6 matching bases. The CDR3 totals 13 residues. V was pared by 3 bases and J by 6 bases, with 8 bases between.